These 19 T cell receptor beta chains were all obtained from the same sample, sequenced in a study of cytomegalovirus exposure and HLA in healthy donors (dated by TCRdb to 2016 to 2017). The library was made by the immunoSEQ multiplex PCR assay. The multiplex PCR relied on a mix of 60 forward primers for TCR Vbeta segments and 13 reverse primers for TCR Jbeta segments. Sourced from immuneACCESS, this table was stored by TCRdb with only in-frame sequences that have V and J called. A share of the clones is absent; for the studies checked, an unresolved V gene accounts for under half, and the remainder has no known explanation. The sample profile shows around 120,000 clones; 65% to 80% of them were found once. The ten largest clones take up around 28% of the sample. The sample consisted of PBMCs. The source is a man aged 55 to 70 in good health and CMV-seropositive.

This clone was seen just once. The chain couples TRBV7-6 to TRBJ1-2; D may be TRBD1 (5 bases). Trimming pared 1 base from V and 7 bases from J, leaving 16 bases between. From germline, CDR1 is SGHVS and CDR2 FNYEAQ. CDR3 length: 15 amino acids. CDR3 nucleotides: TGTGCCAGCAGCTTAGTAGAAGGAGGGGCGAGTGGCTACACCTTC. Translating it yields CASSLVEGGASGYTF.

This clone was seen more than once but under ten times. The chain carries TRBV30 and TRBJ2-7; 12 nucleotides line up with TRBD2. Germline CDR1 reads GTSNPN; CDR2 reads SVGIG (reference sequence). Trimming took 2 bases from V and 9 from J; bases not matched to a gene: 5. This CDR3 is built from 13 residues. CDR3 amino acids: CAWSRLAGGWQYF. CDR3 DNA: TGTGCCTGGAGTAGGCTAGCGGGGGGGTGGCAGTACTTC.

CDR3 region: CAWSTAVNTEAFF. CDR3 DNA: TGTGCCTGGAGTACAGCCGTGAACACTGAAGCTTTCTTT. The chain is built from TRBV30 and TRBJ1-1; D remains ambiguous. CDR3 length: 13 residues. V lost 2 bases to trimming and J lost 0 bases, with 7 bases between them. CDR1 is GTSNPN and CDR2 is SVGIG in the germline V gene (reference sequence).

CDR3 protein: CAWSVPGTGNYGYTF. The CDR3, as DNA: TGTGCCTGGAGTGTCCCCGGGACAGGGAACTATGGCTACACCTTC. V usage is TRBV30 and J usage is TRBJ1-2; 9 bases are shared with TRBD1. The CDR3 is made up of 15 amino acids. Germline CDR1 reads GTSNPN; CDR2 reads SVGIG (reference sequence). Germline trimming cut 0 bases from V and 2 bases from J; bases unmatched to any gene: 4.

V is TRBV6-1 and J is TRBJ1-2; 8 bases are a match to TRBD1. This CDR3 spans 15 amino acids. V lost 3 bases, J lost 7 bases, and 10 bases stayed unmatched. Germline CDR1 MNHNS, CDR2 SASEGT. This chain's CDR3 is CASSEKDRALSGYTF. CDR3 sequence (DNA): TGTGCCAGCAGTGAGAAGGACAGGGCCCTTAGTGGCTACACCTTC.

The chain has TRBV10-3 and TRBJ1-1; D gene ambiguous. CDR1 and CDR2 from the germline V gene are ENHRY and SYGVKD. V lost 6 bases and J lost 3, with 11 bases in between. The CDR3 consists of 13 residues. This chain's CDR3 is CAIRQSRDTEAFF. For the CDR3, the DNA is TGTGCCATCAGACAATCTCGGGACACTGAAGCTTTCTTT.

CDR3 sequence reads: CATRQNMNTEAFF. CDR3 coding DNA: TGTGCCACCAGACAGAACATGAACACTGAAGCTTTCTTT. The chain carries TRBV19 and TRBJ1-1; D perhaps matches TRBD1 (5 bases). Trimming left V 10 bases short and J 0 bases short, with 12 bases between. The CDR3 contains 13 residues. Germline assignment: CDR1 LNHDA and CDR2 SQIVND (reference sequence). Variable domain in full (rest from reference TRBV19 and TRBJ1-1): DGGITQSPKYLFRKEGQNVTLSCEQNLNHDAMYWYRQDPGQGLRLIYYSQIVNDFQKGDIAEGYSVSREKKESFPLTVTSAQKNPTAFYLCATRQNMNTEAFFGQGTRLTVV.

V and J are TRBV29-1 and TRBJ2-7; a weak D match, TRBD1 (6 bases). V was cut by 0 bases and J by 4 bases, with 19 bases left in between. The germline gives CDR1 SQVTM, CDR2 ANQGSEA. This CDR3 is built from 16 residues. CDR3 DNA: TGCAGCGTTGAAGATCCTACCGAAAGAGGGGGATACGAGCAGTACTTC. It specifies CSVEDPTERGGYEQYF.

The count of this clone is one. The chain combines TRBV18 with TRBJ1-1; 7 bases match TRBD1. CDR1 and CDR2 from the germline V gene are KGHSH and LQKENI. The CDR3 has 15 amino acids. The V segment lost 0 bases and the J segment 1 base; nucleotides outside the gene matches: 2. The CDR3 nucleotides are TGTGCCAGCTCACCACCACAGGGGCGGAACACTGAAGCTTTCTTT. It codes for CASSPPQGRNTEAFF.

In nucleotides, the CDR3 is TGTGCCAGCAGCCAGGGGACAGGGTCCTACAATGAGCAGTTCTTC. This encodes CASSQGTGSYNEQFF. The chain links TRBV6-6 to TRBJ2-1, with TRBD1 identical over 9 bases. Losses at the gene ends were 6 bases for V and 1 base for J; bases not matched to a gene: 4. CDR3 length: 15 amino acids. Germline-derived CDR1 and CDR2 are MNHNY and SVGAGI (reference sequence).

The sample holds a few counts of this clone. The chain recombines TRBV30 with TRBJ2-7; D call uncertain. Germline V gene sequence: CDR1 GTSNPN, CDR2 SVGIG (reference sequence). CDR3 size: 13 residues. The V and J ends lost 4 bases and 4 bases respectively, with 14 bases between them. The CDR3 bases are TGTGCCTGGAAGGAGAAGCCGGCATACGAGCAGTACTTC. Translated: CAWKEKPAYEQYF.

Only a few counts were recorded for this clone. CDR3 bases: TGTGCCAGCACCGAAGGGGGTAACACTGAAGCTTTCTTT. This sequence encodes CASTEGGNTEAFF. This rearrangement joins TRBV6-5 to TRBJ1-1; D is possibly TRBD1 (6 bases). This CDR3 is 13 amino acids long. The V gene lost 7 bases and the J gene lost 2 bases, with 11 bases spanning the gap. Germline-derived CDR1 and CDR2 are MNHEY and SVGAGI.

The V and J genes are TRBV2 and TRBJ1-1; possible D gene TRBD1, 5 bases. The V end was cut by 4 bases, the J end by 4 bases, with 13 bases between. This CDR3 has 14 residues. Germline V lookup: CDR1 SNHLY, CDR2 FYNNEI. The DNA of the CDR3 is TGTGCCAGCAGTGCGCGGGCGGGGGTCACTGAAGCTTTCTTT. Its protein is CASSARAGVTEAFF.

Only a few counts were recorded for this clone. This chain uses TRBV5-4 with TRBJ1-3; 7 bases align to TRBD1. The CDR3 contains 17 residues. Germline V gene data show CDR1 as SGHNT and CDR2 as YYREEE (reference sequence). The V segment lost 4 bases and the J segment 0 bases; nucleotides outside the gene matches: 10. Here the CDR3 reads CASSTTGTARSGNTIYF. The CDR3 nucleotides read TGTGCCAGCAGCACAACCGGGACAGCGCGCTCTGGAAACACCATATATTTT.

This clone appeared a few times. V usage is TRBV2 and J usage is TRBJ1-2; D gene unclear. Germline assignment: CDR1 SNHLY and CDR2 FYNNEI. V was cut by 3 bases and J by 3 bases, with 8 bases left in between. This CDR3 has 13 residues. CDR3 sequence: CASSEWRYYGYTF. The DNA of the CDR3 is TGTGCCAGCAGTGAGTGGCGGTACTATGGCTACACCTTC. Looking up the rest from reference TRBV2 and TRBJ1-2 gives the full variable domain: EPEVTQTPSHQVTQMGQEVILRCVPISNHLYFYWYRQILGQKVEFLVSFYNNEISEKSEIFDDQFSVERPDGSNFTLKIRSTKLEDSAMYFCASSEWRYYGYTFGSGTRLTVV.

Notes on this clone: The germline gene is not matched at one end of the junction; a read error may be the cause. J is TRBJ1-1 and V is TRBV29-1; D uncertain. The CDR3 totals 12 residues. Germline assignment: CDR1 SQVTM and CDR2 ANQGSEA. The CDR3 sequence: CSVQETNTEAFF. In DNA, the CDR3 is TGCAGCGTTCAAGAGACAAACACTGAAGCTTTCTTT.

This chain uses TRBV9 with TRBJ1-2; D gene ambiguous. Germline loops: CDR1 SGDLS, CDR2 YYNGEE. The germline V and J ends were trimmed by 0 bases and 7 bases, with 13 bases remaining between them. This CDR3 is 14 amino acids long. CDR3 loop: CASSVEEGMGGYTF. The CDR3 DNA follows: TGTGCCAGCAGCGTAGAGGAGGGAATGGGTGGCTACACCTTC.

This chain uses TRBV7-6 with TRBJ1-6; unclear D gene. Germline V lookup: CDR1 SGHVS, CDR2 FNYEAQ. Trimming left V 3 bases short and J 6 bases short, with 6 bases between. CDR3 size: 13 residues. The CDR3 loop is CASSLEINSPLHF. The DNA of the CDR3 is TGTGCCAGCAGCTTGGAGATTAATTCACCCCTCCACTTT. Variable domain in full (rest from reference TRBV7-6 and TRBJ1-6): GAGVSQSPRYKVTKRGQDVALRCDPISGHVSLYWYRQALGQGPEFLTYFNYEAQQDKSGLPNDRFSAERPEGSISTLTIQRTEQRDSAMYRCASSLEINSPLHFGNGTRLTVT.

The V gene is TRBV30, the J gene TRBJ1-1, with unresolved D. From germline, CDR1 is GTSNPN and CDR2 SVGIG (reference sequence). V dropped 2 bases and J dropped 1 base, with 8 bases sitting between them. The CDR3 has 13 amino acids. This CDR3 reads CAWSTEGNTEAFF. The CDR3 bases are TGTGCCTGGAGTACGGAGGGGAACACTGAAGCTTTCTTT. The whole variable domain, filled in from reference TRBV30 and TRBJ1-1, reads SQTIHQWPATLVQPVGSPLSLECTVEGTSNPNLYWYRQAAGRGLQLLFYSVGIGQISSEVPQNLSASRPQDRQFILSSKKLLLSDSGFYLCAWSTEGNTEAFFGQGTRLTVV.